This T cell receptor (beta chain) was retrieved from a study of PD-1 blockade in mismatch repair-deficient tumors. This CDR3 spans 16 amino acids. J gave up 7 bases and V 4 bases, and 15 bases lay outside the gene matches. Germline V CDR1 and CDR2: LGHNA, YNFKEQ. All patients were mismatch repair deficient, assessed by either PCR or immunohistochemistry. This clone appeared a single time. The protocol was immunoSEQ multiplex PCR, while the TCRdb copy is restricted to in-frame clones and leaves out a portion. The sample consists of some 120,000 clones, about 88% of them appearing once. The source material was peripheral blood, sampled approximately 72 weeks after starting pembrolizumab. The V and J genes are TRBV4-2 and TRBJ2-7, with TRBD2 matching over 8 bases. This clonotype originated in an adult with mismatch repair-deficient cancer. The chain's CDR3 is CASSPTSGGSSGEQYF. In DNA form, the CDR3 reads TGTGCCAGCAGCCCTACTAGCGGAGGATCTTCGGGGGAGCAGTACTTC.